The source of this T cell receptor (beta chain) is a study of shared clonotypes between healthy human individuals. The CDR3 has 15 residues. Germline trimming cut 4 bases from V and 6 bases from J; bases unmatched to any gene: 3. Germline loops: CDR1 ENHRY, CDR2 SYGVKD. Naive CD8 cells lacked CD45RO and underwent positive selection for CCR7, leaving out terminally differentiated effector memory CD45RA+ cells. TCRdb's copy holds only in-frame clones and misses some; the assay was immunoSEQ multiplex PCR. The top ten clones hold roughly 1% of a sample with millions of clones, about 95% of them seen once.

This chain connects TRBV10-3 to TRBJ2-2; 12 positions match TRBD1. Specimen: naive CD8+ T cells sorted from blood. The source of this sequence is a man aged 18 to 29 in good health. The CDR3: CAISGDRGQAGELFF. CDR3 DNA: TGTGCCATCAGTGGGGACAGGGGGCAGGCCGGGGAGCTGTTTTTT.